The 20 T cell receptor beta chains below come from one sample, sequenced in a study of blood T cells in healthy people across ages. Through a sample-barcoded 5' primer and a J-beta primer mix, a second PCR was run for roughly 6 to 12 cycles. TCRdb re-called the 5' RACE reads through MiXCR, storing one row per CDR3 protein. The table shows around 1,000,000 distinct CDR3 sequences, with roughly a quarter occurring only once. These records were also assigned to another study, of T cells of mothers and their children.

The sequenced material came from blood. The origin of the receptors is a girl aged 2 to 9 in good health.

The table lists this clonotype with a few counts. The rearrangement links TRBV29-1 to TRBJ2-5; weak D call: TRBD2 (6 bases). Near its end, the DNA agrees better with TRBJ2-1, so the J call may be wrong. The CDR3 loop spans 11 amino acids. CDR1 is SQVTM, CDR2 ANQGSEA, per germline. The CDR3 DNA reads TGCAGCGCCGGGGGAGGCCATGAGCAGTTCTTC. Protein sequence: CSAGGGHEQFF.

The chain recombines TRBV29-1 with TRBJ2-1; D is uncertain. V shed 3 bases and J shed 0 bases, with 12 bases lying between them. Germline CDR1 and CDR2: SQVTM and ANQGSEA. CDR3 length: 15 amino acids. The CDR3 here is CSVEESGLSYNEQFF. CDR3 sequence (DNA): TGCAGCGTTGAGGAGTCGGGCCTCTCCTACAATGAGCAGTTCTTC.

The sample holds a few counts of this clonotype. J is TRBJ1-2 and V is TRBV20-1, with D maybe TRBD1 (5 bases). V lost 6 bases to trimming and J lost 4 bases, with 15 bases between them. The germline gives CDR1 DFQATT, CDR2 SNEGSKA (reference sequence). This CDR3 region has 13 residues. This CDR3 reads CSATTGEGYGYTF. The CDR3 coding sequence is TGCAGTGCCACCACAGGAGAGGGCTATGGCTACACCTTC.

This clonotype came up a few times. The rearrangement links TRBV9 to TRBJ2-1; D call uncertain. The last part of the DNA fits TRBJ2-7 better; the J call may be wrong. CDR1 and CDR2 (germline): SGDLS, YYNGEE. The CDR3 loop spans 15 amino acids. CDR3 protein: CASNLGDSSSYEQYF. CDR3 DNA: TGTGCCAGCAACCTCGGCGACTCCAGCTCCTACGAGCAGTACTTC.

This sequence joins TRBV3-1 and TRBJ1-6, with 11 bases aligning to TRBD1. CDR1 is LGHDT and CDR2 is YNNKEL in the germline V gene (reference sequence). The CDR3 covers 16 residues. With 4 bases clipped from V and 9 bases from J, the junction kept 8 bases outside the gene matches. As DNA, the CDR3 is TGTGCCAGCAGCCGCTCGGACAGGGGGCCCTCTTCACCCCTCCACTTT. Translation gives CASSRSDRGPSSPLHF.

This clonotype was observed a few times. This chain uses TRBV12-3 or TRBV12-4 with TRBJ1-5; the D is unclear. The CDR3 length is 16 residues. The germline V and J ends were trimmed by 1 base and 2 bases, with 12 bases remaining between them. The CDR3 protein is CASSLVAEKGNQPQHF. DNA of the CDR3: TGTGCCAGCAGTTTAGTGGCTGAAAAGGGCAATCAGCCCCAGCATTTT.

In this sample, this clonotype turned up a few times. J is TRBJ2-3 and V is TRBV5-1; a possible D gene is TRBD2 (5 bases). With 4 bases removed from V and 6 bases from J, the gap between germline ends came to 24 bases. Germline loops: CDR1 SGHRS, CDR2 YFSETQ. The CDR3 spans 17 residues. DNA of the CDR3: TGCGCCAGCAGCCCCGGCCCGGGGATCCCTGGTCTCGATACGCAGTATTTT. Protein sequence: CASSPGPGIPGLDTQYF.

This clonotype was counted a few times. The chain recombines TRBV12-3 or TRBV12-4 with TRBJ1-1; tentatively, D is TRBD1 (5 bases). V was clipped by 8 bases and J by 1 base, with 17 bases between them. CDR3 length equals 15 residues. The CDR3 DNA reads TGTGCCAGCCGCGTTTGGGGGGGTTGGAACACTGAAGCTTTCTTT. Protein product: CASRVWGGWNTEAFF.

This clonotype was seen more than once but under ten times. The chain recombines TRBV9 with TRBJ2-7; perhaps TRBD2 as D (5 bases). The CDR3 runs 15 residues. V lost 8 bases and J lost 0, with 18 bases in between. Germline V CDR1 and CDR2: SGDLS, YYNGEE. In DNA form, the CDR3 reads TGTGCCAGTTCGCCGGGGATCGATAGCTCCTACGAGCAGTACTTC. It codes for CASSPGIDSSYEQYF.

Only one count was recorded for this clonotype. The chain uses TRBV12-3 or TRBV12-4 and TRBJ1-4; TRBD1 matches at 9 bases. V was pared by 6 bases and J by 7 bases, with 9 bases of the junction left unmatched. CDR3 length equals 15 residues. DNA for the CDR3: TGTGCCAGCAGGAAAGTACAGGGGGCGGTTGAAAAACTGTTTTTT. It encodes CASRKVQGAVEKLFF.

The rearrangement uses TRBV5-1 and TRBJ2-3; 9 bases agree with TRBD2. CDR1 and CDR2 from the germline V gene are SGHRS and YFSETQ. V lost 5 bases, J lost 0 bases, and 7 bases stayed unmatched. CDR3 length: 16 residues. The CDR3 DNA is TGCGCCAGCAGTAGAATAGCGGGGGATAGCACAGATACGCAGTATTTT. Protein: CASSRIAGDSTDTQYF.

The chain recombines TRBV7-2 with TRBJ2-5; 8 bases align to TRBD2. CDR3 length: 17 residues. Looked up from germline, CDR1 is SGHTA and CDR2 is FQGNSA. Losses at the gene ends were 2 bases for V and 2 bases for J; bases not matched to a gene: 10. Here the CDR3 DNA reads TGTGCCAGCAGCTTACCGGGGGCGGGAGGCTTACAAGAGACCCAGTACTTC. Amino acid sequence: CASSLPGAGGLQETQYF.

This chain links TRBV11-3 with TRBJ1-4, with TRBD1 matching over 8 bases. CDR1 is SGHNT and CDR2 is YENEEA in the germline V gene. The V gene end was trimmed by 5 bases and the J gene end by 3 bases; junction bases not matched to a gene: 8. This CDR3 is 16 amino acids long. CDR3 protein: CASSPLQQGANEKLFF. In DNA, the CDR3 is TGTGCCAGCAGCCCTTTACAACAGGGGGCTAATGAAAAACTGTTTTTT.

The chain is built from TRBV7-8 and TRBJ2-5; D unclear. The germline V and J ends were trimmed by 0 bases and 0 bases, with 11 bases remaining between them. The CDR3 sequence is 16 residues long. Germline V gene sequence: CDR1 SGHVS, CDR2 FQNEAQ. CDR3 bases: TGTGCCAGCAGCTTAGCTACCACAATGTACCAAGAGACCCAGTACTTC. Its protein is CASSLATTMYQETQYF.

This clonotype turned up a few times. One end of the junction does not line up with germline, which may come from a read error. The J gene is TRBJ1-6, the V gene TRBV7-3, with TRBD1 identical over 8 bases. CDR3 length: 15 residues. The germline V gene encodes CDR1 SGHTA and CDR2 FQGTGA. The CDR3 nucleotides are TGTGCCAGCGGCTTAACGGGGACAGGAGGTACACCCCTCCACTTT. Protein: CASGLTGTGGTPLHF.

The chain carries TRBV7-2 and TRBJ1-2; D is uncertain. CDR1 is SGHTA, CDR2 FQGNSA, per germline. The CDR3 has 17 amino acids. Trimming removed 2 bases from V and 1 base from J, with 17 bases in between. CDR3 in amino acids: CASSLKKGAPFNYGYTF. The CDR3 region has the DNA TGTGCCAGCAGCTTAAAGAAGGGCGCCCCCTTTAACTATGGCTACACCTTC.

This clonotype has a handful of counts. The chain recombines TRBV29-1 with TRBJ1-2, with no clear D. V lost 6 bases to trimming and J lost 5 bases, with 16 bases between them. The CDR3 consists of 13 residues. Germline V gene sequence: CDR1 SQVTM, CDR2 ANQGSEA. The CDR3 here is CSVTPLTLYGYTF. The CDR3 nucleotides are TGCAGCGTGACCCCTTTGACTCTTTATGGCTACACCTTC.

The V gene is TRBV15, the J gene TRBJ2-5; TRBD2 matches 11 bases. The CDR3 sequence is 15 residues long. Germline values: CDR1 LNHNV, CDR2 YYDKDF (reference sequence). V was pared by 6 bases and J by 4 bases, with 7 bases of the junction left unmatched. The CDR3 region is CATRGETSGVETQYF. The CDR3, as DNA: TGTGCCACCAGGGGGGAGACTAGCGGGGTAGAGACCCAGTACTTC.

This clonotype was picked up a small number of times. This chain links TRBV7-9 with TRBJ2-7, with D perhaps TRBD1 or TRBD2 (5 bases each). CDR1 and CDR2 (germline): SEHNR, FQNEAQ (reference sequence). The V gene lost 3 bases and the J gene lost 4 bases, with 16 bases spanning the gap. This CDR3 comprises 15 residues. The CDR3 DNA follows: TGTGCCAGCAGCTTGGAGTTACGAGGGACGTACGAGCAGTACTTC. Amino acid sequence: CASSLELRGTYEQYF.

The V gene is TRBV7-2, the J gene TRBJ2-5; D gene ambiguous. With the DNA end fitting TRBJ2-7 better, the J assignment may be wrong. Germline V CDR1 and CDR2: SGHTA, FQGNSA. The CDR3 covers 16 residues. The CDR3: CASSLMGRWGSYEQYF. In DNA, the CDR3 is TGTGCCAGCAGCTTAATGGGTCGGTGGGGTTCCTACGAGCAGTACTTC.